The 7 T cell receptor beta chains presented below share a single source sample, sequenced in a study of cytomegalovirus exposure and HLA in healthy donors. In the PCR, 60 Vbeta and 13 Jbeta primers were used. The repertoire was sequenced with immunoSEQ multiplex PCR; TCRdb's copy has only in-frame clones and lacks some. The top ten hold about 2% of the sample, which has about 130,000 clones, about 79% seen once. The sample was PBMCs. The source of these receptors is a man between 18 and 35 years old in good health and CMV-seronegative.

The chain links TRBV28 to TRBJ2-1; D is perhaps TRBD2 (6 bases). Trimming shortened V by 5 bases and J by 4 bases, and 15 bases separated the two germline ends. There are 15 residues in the CDR3. Germline CDR1 and CDR2: MDHEN and SYDVKM. CDR3 nucleotide sequence: TGTGCCAGCAGTAGGGACTCGGAGCTGTACAATGAGCAGTTCTTC. Translating gives CASSRDSELYNEQFF.

This chain connects TRBV9 to TRBJ1-6; a weak D match, TRBD1 (6 bases). Germline-derived CDR1 and CDR2 are SGDLS and YYNGEE. The germline V and J ends were trimmed by 6 bases and 7 bases, with 11 bases remaining between them. The CDR3 is 13 residues long. For the CDR3, the DNA is TGTGCCAGCACAGACAGGCCGAATTCACCCCTCCACTTT. Protein product: CASTDRPNSPLHF.

V gene TRBV9 combines with J gene TRBJ2-1; D might be TRBD2 (6 bases). In germline, CDR1 is SGDLS, CDR2 YYNGEE. This CDR3 has 16 residues. Trimming stripped 3 bases from V and 0 bases from J, with 13 bases between. The CDR3 is CASSGLAESSYNEQFF. In DNA, the CDR3 is TGTGCCAGCAGCGGATTAGCGGAAAGCTCCTACAATGAGCAGTTCTTC.

The chain carries TRBV28 and TRBJ1-3; a possible D gene is TRBD1 (5 bases). There are 15 residues in the CDR3. Germline V gene data show CDR1 as MDHEN and CDR2 as SYDVKM. V was cut by 6 bases and J by 5 bases, with 17 bases left in between. The CDR3 DNA is TGTGCCAGCAGCTTCAAGGACAACCTTAGAAACACCATATATTTT. This translates into CASSFKDNLRNTIYF.

The CDR3 loop reads CASSLGQNTEAFF. CDR3 coding DNA: TGTGCCAGCAGCCTCGGACAGAACACTGAAGCTTTCTTT. The chain carries TRBV7-3 and TRBJ1-1; weak D call: TRBD1 (5 bases). V shed 5 bases and J shed 1 base, with 8 bases lying between them. Germline-derived CDR1 and CDR2 are SGHTA and FQGTGA. This CDR3 is built from 13 residues.

This clone was recorded only once. The rearrangement links TRBV15 to TRBJ2-5; tentative D call: TRBD1 (6 bases). V gave up 6 bases and J gave up 3 bases, with 8 bases separating them. The CDR3 is 12 residues long. In germline, CDR1 is LNHNV, CDR2 YYDKDF (reference sequence). CDR3: CATSGGEETQYF. CDR3 sequence (DNA): TGTGCCACCAGTGGGGGCGAAGAGACCCAGTACTTC. Combining the CDR3 with reference TRBV15 and TRBJ2-5 gives the whole variable domain DAMVIQNPRYQVTQFGKPVTLSCSQTLNHNVMYWYQQKSSQAPKLLFHYYDKDFNNEADTPDNFQSRRPNTSFCFLDIRSPGLGDTAMYLCATSGGEETQYFGPGTRLLVL.

The chain's CDR3 is CASSEVPPDRVGSNQPQHF. The CDR3 DNA is TGTGCCAGCAGTGAAGTACCCCCAGACAGGGTTGGTAGCAATCAGCCCCAGCATTTT. The chain combines TRBV6-1 with TRBJ1-5, with 7 nucleotides matching TRBD1. Germline V lookup: CDR1 MNHNS, CDR2 SASEGT. There are 19 residues in the CDR3. Trimming at V came to 1 base and at J to 0 bases, leaving 12 bases not matched to a gene.